This T cell receptor beta chain was identified during a study of blood T cell repertoires in COVID-19. Study context: Acute and convalescent COVID-19 samples came from the United States, Italy and Spain.

Produced via immunoSEQ multiplex PCR; TCRdb's table is partial and in-frame only. The sample has more than 95,000 clones, under 80% seen once. The specimen was peripheral blood. The sequence was obtained from a man aged 50 to 60 with acute or convalescent COVID-19.

CDR3 in amino acids: CAWSVGDRRAQYF. The CDR3 nucleotides read TGTGCCTGGAGTGTAGGGGACAGGAGGGCCCAGTACTTC. The rearrangement joins TRBV30 to TRBJ2-5; TRBD1 matches 8 bases. CDR1 and CDR2 from the germline V gene are GTSNPN and SVGIG (reference sequence). The CDR3 is made up of 13 amino acids. Trimming cost V 0 bases and J 9 bases; bases outside gene matches: 6.